This record concerns one TCR beta chain sequence. This entry belongs to a study of blood T cell repertoires in COVID-19. Study information: The analysed material was cDNA or gDNA that came from T cells, B-cell-depleted T cells, or PBMCs.

Individuals drawn from 20 to 30 US areas were roughly 18 to 95 years old. Categorization into cohorts depended on clinical history that participants reported. Trimming took off 2 bases at V and 7 bases at J, with 9 bases between the two ends. This CDR3 is 14 amino acids long. CDR1 MGHDK and CDR2 SYGVNS come from the germline V gene. In the authors' methods: Reference gene primer amplification yielded estimated nucleated cell counts. The data were produced by immunoSEQ multiplex PCR, yet TCRdb's version contains in-frame clones alone and is incomplete. The DNA gave D and trimming, while V, J and clone size come from that table. The data contain around 260,000 clones, roughly 80% of them seen just once; the ten biggest clones take up around 4.1%.

Specimen: PBMCs or T cells enriched from blood (not recorded which). The clonotype was recovered from a man aged 25-45 years with acute COVID-19. The V and J genes are TRBV25-1 and TRBJ1-6; D is uncertain. The CDR3 reads CASSEGQENSPLHF. The CDR3 DNA reads as TGTGCCAGCAGTGAAGGTCAGGAAAATTCACCCCTCCACTTT.